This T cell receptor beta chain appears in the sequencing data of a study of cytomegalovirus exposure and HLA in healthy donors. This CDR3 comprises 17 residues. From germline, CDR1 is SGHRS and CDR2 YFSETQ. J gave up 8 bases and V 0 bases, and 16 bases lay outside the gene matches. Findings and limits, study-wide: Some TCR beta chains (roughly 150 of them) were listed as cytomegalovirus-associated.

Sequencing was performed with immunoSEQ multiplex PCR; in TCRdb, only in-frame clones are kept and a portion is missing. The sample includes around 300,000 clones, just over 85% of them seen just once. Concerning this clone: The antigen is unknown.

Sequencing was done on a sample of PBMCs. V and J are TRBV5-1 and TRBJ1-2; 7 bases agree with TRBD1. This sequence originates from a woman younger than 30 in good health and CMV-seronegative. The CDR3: CASSLAPGGGLQKGYTF. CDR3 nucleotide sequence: TGCGCCAGCAGCTTGGCGCCAGGGGGTGGCCTTCAGAAAGGCTACACCTTC. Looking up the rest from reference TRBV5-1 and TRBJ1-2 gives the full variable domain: KAGVTQTPRYLIKTRGQQVTLSCSPISGHRSVSWYQQTPGQGLQFLFEYFSETQRNKGNFPGRFSGRQFSNSRSEMNVSTLELGDSALYLCASSLAPGGGLQKGYTFGSGTRLTVV.